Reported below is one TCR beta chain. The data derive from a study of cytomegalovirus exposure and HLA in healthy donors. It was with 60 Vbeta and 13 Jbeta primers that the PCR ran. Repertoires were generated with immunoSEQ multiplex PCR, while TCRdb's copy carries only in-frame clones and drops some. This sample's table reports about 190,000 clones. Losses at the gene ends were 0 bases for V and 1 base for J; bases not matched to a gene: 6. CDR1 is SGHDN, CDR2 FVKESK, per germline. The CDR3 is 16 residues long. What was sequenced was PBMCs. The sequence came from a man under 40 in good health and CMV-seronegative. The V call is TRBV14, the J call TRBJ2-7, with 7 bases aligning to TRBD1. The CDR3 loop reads CASSQDVGQLSYEQYF. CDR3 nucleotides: TGTGCCAGCAGCCAAGATGTGGGACAGCTATCCTACGAGCAGTACTTC.